A selection of T cell receptor beta chains follows, all from one sample in a study of response to subunit inactivated influenza vaccine. Using its own MiXCR run on the RT-PCR reads, TCRdb lists one record per CDR3 protein. The repertoire includes approximately 530,000 distinct CDR3 sequences, 6.5% to 8% of them detected once, and 10% to 15% sits in the top ten. Sequenced here: PBMCs from blood, sampled approximately 25 months after vaccination. Every receptor here comes from a man between 50 and 75 years old who received an inactivated influenza vaccine. The CDR3 runs from the conserved cysteine through the conserved F or W. D genes are given only for firm matches. Only some rows state a clone size, as once, few, many or a class for expanded clones.

d_call	v_call	j_call	clone_size	cdr3_nt	cdr3_aa
TRBD1	TRBV7-6	TRBJ2-7	.	TGTGCCAGCAGCCCCGGACAGGAATCCTACGAGCAGTACTTC	CASSPGQESYEQYF
.	TRBV5-6	TRBJ1-6	many	TGTGCCAGCAGCTTACTGGGAATGGGTTCACCCCTCCACTTT	CASSLLGMGSPLHF
.	TRBV20-1	TRBJ1-2	many	TGCAGTGCTAGGACTCCTCGACGGCGAGGCTACACCTTC	CSARTPRRRGYTF
TRBD1	TRBV9	TRBJ2-3	few	TGTGCCAGCACCAGGGGACAGGGGGTTCGTGATACGCAGTATTTT	CASTRGQGVRDTQYF
TRBD2	TRBV12-3/TRBV12-4	TRBJ2-5	many	TGTGCCAGCAGTGGGCTAGCGGGGGGGCCGAAAGAGACCCAGTACTTC	CASSGLAGGPKETQYF
.	TRBV7-9	TRBJ2-1	few	TGTGCCAGCAGCCCACGGCTCGGGGCCCAGACCTACAATGAGCAGTTCTTC	CASSPRLGAQTYNEQFF
.	TRBV30	TRBJ1-1	.	TGTGCCTGGACCCCAGCTCGGGCTTTCTTT	CAWTPARAFF
TRBD2	TRBV7-6	TRBJ2-5	few	TGTGCCAGCAGCTTAGGACTAGCGGGAGGGGGTCAAGAGACCCAGTACTTC	CASSLGLAGGGQETQYF
.	TRBV5-1	TRBJ1-3	few	TGCGCCAGCAGCTTGGCGAGCTTCTCTGGAAACACCATATATTTT	CASSLASFSGNTIYF
TRBD1	TRBV15	TRBJ2-5	few	TGTGCCACCAGCAGAGGATACCAGGGGGCCCAAGAGACCCAGTACTTC	CATSRGYQGAQETQYF
TRBD2	TRBV25-1	TRBJ2-5	many	TGTGCCAGCAGTGGCGGGACTAGCGTAGAGACCCAGTACTTC	CASSGGTSVETQYF
.	TRBV3-1	TRBJ2-7	.	TGTGCCAGCAGCCGGGGGGTCGGGGATTTGTACTTC	CASSRGVGDLYF
TRBD1	TRBV7-8	TRBJ2-7	.	TGTGCCAGCAGCACCAAGGGAGGAACAGGGGGCTCGGTATACGAGCAGTACTTC	CASSTKGGTGGSVYEQYF
TRBD2	TRBV5-6	TRBJ2-3	.	TGTGCCAGGGGCCCGGGGGGACTTACCACAGATACGCAGTATTTT	CARGPGGLTTDTQYF
.	TRBV7-2	TRBJ1-1	few	TGTGCCAGCTCGCGAGAGGGAAAAACTGAAGCTTTCTTT	CASSREGKTEAFF
TRBD1	TRBV15	TRBJ2-7	.	TGTGCCACCGGGGACAGGACCTCCTACGAGCAGTACTTC	CATGDRTSYEQYF
.	TRBV20-1	TRBJ1-5	many	TGCAGTGCTAGAGGGGCGGTTCAGCCCCAGCATTTT	CSARGAVQPQHF
.	TRBV6-2/TRBV6-3	TRBJ2-1	many	TGTGCCAGCAGTTACACCCTAGTAGGGATGAATGAGCAGTTCTTC	CASSYTLVGMNEQFF
.	TRBV20-1	TRBJ2-3	.	TGCAGTGCTAGAGATCTCGCGATGACAGATACGCAGTATTTT	CSARDLAMTDTQYF
.	TRBV20-1	TRBJ2-1	many	TGCAGTGCCCCTCGGGACTCCCAAGGGGAGCAGTTCTTC	CSAPRDSQGEQFF
.	TRBV12-3/TRBV12-4	TRBJ2-6	.	TGTGCCAGCTTGCGTACCCGTGGGGCCAACGTCCTGACTTTC	CASLRTRGANVLTF
TRBD1	TRBV25-1	TRBJ1-1	few	TGTGCCAGCAGTGTCCCGGGACAGGGGGACCCTGAAGCTTTCTTT	CASSVPGQGDPEAFF
.	TRBV5-1	TRBJ2-4	few	TGCGCCAGCAGCTTGGACAGGGTCCTGGCCAAAAACATTCAGTACTTC	CASSLDRVLAKNIQYF
.	TRBV6-5	TRBJ2-2	few	TGTGCCAGCAGTTACAACGGCTGGGCGGTGCTGAACACCGGGGAGCTGTTTTTT	CASSYNGWAVLNTGELFF
.	TRBV6-5	TRBJ1-3	few	TGTGCCAGCAGTTACTCGATCGGGGCCAACTCTGGAAACACCATATATTTT	CASSYSIGANSGNTIYF
.	TRBV6-2/TRBV6-3	TRBJ1-5	few	TGTGCCAGCAGTTACGTGAGTGGCCACAGCAATCAGCCCCAGCATTTT	CASSYVSGHSNQPQHF